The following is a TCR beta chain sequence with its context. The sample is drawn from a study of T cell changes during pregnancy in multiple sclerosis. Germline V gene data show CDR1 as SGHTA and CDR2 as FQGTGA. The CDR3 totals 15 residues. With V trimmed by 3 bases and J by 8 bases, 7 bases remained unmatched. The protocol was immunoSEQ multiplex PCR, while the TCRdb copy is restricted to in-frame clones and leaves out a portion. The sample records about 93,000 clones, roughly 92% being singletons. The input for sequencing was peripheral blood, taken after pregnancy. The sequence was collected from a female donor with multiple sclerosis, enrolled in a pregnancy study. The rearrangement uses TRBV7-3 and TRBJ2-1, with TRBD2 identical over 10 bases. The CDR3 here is CASSLKAGGPHEQFF. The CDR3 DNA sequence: TGTGCCAGCAGCTTGAAAGCGGGGGGGCCCCATGAGCAGTTCTTC. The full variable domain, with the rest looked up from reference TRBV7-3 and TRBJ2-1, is GAGVSQTPSNKVTEKGKYVELRCDPISGHTALYWYRQSLGQGPEFLIYFQGTGAADDSGLPNDRFFAVRPEGSVSTLKIQRTERGDSAVYLCASSLKAGGPHEQFFGPGTRLTVL.